The clone carrying this TCR beta chain was detected only a few times. This CDR3 is also generated by other DNA sequences in the sample. The data derive from a study of shared clonotypes between healthy human individuals. CDR1 is SNHLY and CDR2 is FYNNEI in the germline V gene. The V end lost 3 bases, the J end lost 3 bases, and 9 bases lay between the germline ends. The CDR3 runs 13 residues. Some clones are missing from TCRdb's copy, which holds only in-frame ones; the method was immunoSEQ multiplex PCR. The table has more than 400,000 clones, approximately 81% seen once. Sequencing used PBMCs. The genes are TRBV2 and TRBJ2-7, with D hard to call. The TCR was taken from a woman aged 40 to 50 in good health. Some clones in this sample may be carry-over from other donors' samples. CDR3 residues: CASSDRLLYEQYF. The CDR3 bases are TGTGCCAGCAGTGATCGGCTCCTCTACGAGCAGTACTTC. Complete variable domain (other parts from reference TRBV2 and TRBJ2-7): EPEVTQTPSHQVTQMGQEVILRCVPISNHLYFYWYRQILGQKVEFLVSFYNNEISEKSEIFDDQFSVERPDGSNFTLKIRSTKLEDSAMYFCASSDRLLYEQYFGPGTRLTVT.